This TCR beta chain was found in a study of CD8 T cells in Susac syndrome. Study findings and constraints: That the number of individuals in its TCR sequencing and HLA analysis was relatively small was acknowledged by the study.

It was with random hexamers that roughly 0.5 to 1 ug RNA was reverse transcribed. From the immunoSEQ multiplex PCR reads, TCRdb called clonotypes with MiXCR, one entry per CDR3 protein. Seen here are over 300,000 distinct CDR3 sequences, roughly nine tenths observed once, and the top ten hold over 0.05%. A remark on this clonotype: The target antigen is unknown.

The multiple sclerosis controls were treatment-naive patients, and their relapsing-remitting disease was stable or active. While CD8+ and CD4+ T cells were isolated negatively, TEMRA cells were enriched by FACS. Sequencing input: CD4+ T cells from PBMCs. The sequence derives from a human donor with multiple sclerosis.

CDR3 DNA sequence: TGTGCCACCACGGGCAGCTCCTACAATGAGCAGTTCTTC. Residues: CATTGSSYNEQFF. The chain employs TRBV19 and TRBJ2-1; D is ambiguous. The CDR3 covers 13 residues. V was trimmed by 10 bases and J by 0 bases, leaving 10 bases between them. Germline V gene lookup returns CDR1 LNHDA and CDR2 SQIVND (reference sequence).